What follows is one TCR beta chain and its context. Germline lookup yields CDR1 SGHVS and CDR2 FQNEAQ. CDR3 length equals 13 residues. The ends were cut back, 3 bases at V and 4 bases at J, with 10 bases in the middle. In the original analysis: Reference gene primer amplification in the assay estimated nucleated cell counts. The table came from immunoSEQ multiplex PCR; TCRdb's copy has only in-frame clones and leaves some out. The V and J calls and clone size are taken from that table; D and trimming were inferred from the DNA. The table lists 150,000 to 200,000 clones, roughly 85% of them singletons, with about a fifth in the top ten. The record originates from a study of blood T cell repertoires in COVID-19. About the study: Spain, Italy and the United States supplied samples that represented acute and convalescent COVID-19. PBMCs, B-cell-depleted T cells, or T cells provided the cDNA or gDNA that made up the material.

The sequence was collected from a man in his sixties with active or convalescent COVID-19. The V call is TRBV7-8, the J call TRBJ2-7; D perhaps matches TRBD2 (6 bases). The source material was peripheral blood. The CDR3 protein is CASSFGGAYEQYF. Here the CDR3 DNA reads TGTGCCAGCAGCTTTGGAGGGGCGTACGAGCAGTACTTC. The full variable domain, in which reference TRBV7-8 and TRBJ2-7 provide the parts outside the CDR3, is GAGVSQSPRYKVAKRGQDVALRCDPISGHVSLFWYQQALGQGPEFLTYFQNEAQLDKSGLPSDRFFAERPEGSVSTLKIQRTQQEDSAVYLCASSFGGAYEQYFGPGTRLTVT.